This TCR beta chain was recovered during a study of T cells in localized non-small cell lung cancer (TCRdb year 2020). About the study as a whole: T cell repertoires of about 230 early-stage NSCLC patients were analyzed, with tumors being compared against uninvolved tumor-adjacent lungs. The cohort comprised under 250 treatment-naïve NSCLC patients with resected, localized lung tumors. NSCLC patients had a mean age of roughly 66 years, and approximately 140 were male and more than 90 female. Broader findings and caveats from the paper: A median of around 57 of the top 100 tumor clones turned up in the paired uninvolved adjacent lung, and 25 to 35 of those clones also ranked among the top 100 of that same adjacent lung. Because the study design was exploratory, TCR variables were selected using unadjusted p-values without false-discovery rate correction. Uninvolved tumor-adjacent lung showed the highest T cell clonality, higher than tumor, which suggests more focused antigenic responses in the uninvolved tumor-adjacent lung. Multi-region tumor sequencing was not performed, so intratumor heterogeneity could not be excluded. Longer overall survival was associated with higher blood T cell density, whereas shorter survival was associated with higher adjacent-lung clonality.

The immunoSEQ Assay was used to sequence TCR beta CDR3 regions from DNA. Under the source paper's analysis protocol: To compute T cell density, TCR beta template counts were normalized to usable DNA, which was estimated by amplifying housekeeping genes. Richness was estimated with the preseqR package, extrapolating to 400,000 templates for PBMC samples and 120,000 templates for tissue samples. Clonality was calculated as one minus Pielou's evenness. Tissue-enriched TCRs were identified through differential abundance testing performed on productive amino-acid clonotypes, with a minimum total count of 5 and an alpha of 0.1. Repertoire overlap between compartments was quantified with the Jaccard Index and Morisita Overlap Index. TCR beta CDR3s were clustered by GLIPH together with public tetramer-defined viral CDR3s, and at least three viral sequences plus V-gene enrichment were required for viral motifs. Imported from immuneACCESS, the table was reduced by TCRdb to in-frame sequences with V and J called. These copies leave out some clones; in studies compared against another copy, an unresolved V gene accounts for under half, and the cause of the remainder is not known. The D gene and trimming were derived from the DNA, and the V and J assignments and clone size from that table. The sample contains about 43,000 clones, roughly 90% of them found a single time. The ten largest clones add up to roughly a tenth of the sample.

V gives up 6 bases and J gives up 1 base, and the segment between their germline ends measures 16 bases. The CDR3 spans 16 residues, from the cysteine through the phenylalanine. Only the CDR3 portion is preserved as DNA: 48 bases, with reading frame beginning at the first base. The germline V gene provides CDR1 MDHEN and CDR2 SYDVKM. This clone was recorded a few times. It lacks a known antigen. Within one base of it there is no much larger clone, and no base qualities were kept. At diagnosis, tumor, uninvolved tumor-adjacent lung and peripheral blood were collected and then preserved as a mix of FFPE and fresh-frozen material. For TCR repertoire profiling, blood samples were analyzed in the form of peripheral blood mononuclear cells.

The origin of this receptor is a woman aged 35 to 69 with stage II lung adenocarcinoma. The specimen comprised PBMCs, sampled before any cancer treatment. The chain couples TRBV28 to TRBJ1-3; no D gene call is confident. Read as DNA, the sequence is TGTGCCAGCAGGAGCGGTCTTGGAGGGTCTGGAAACACCATATATTTT. This translates into CASRSGLGGSGNTIYF. Joined to the reference TRBV28 and TRBJ1-3 proteins, this CDR3 gives the full variable domain: DVKVTQSSRYLVKRTGEKVFLECVQDMDHENMFWYRQDPGLGLRLIYFSYDVKMKEKGDIPEGYSVSREKKERFSLILESASTNQTSMYLCASRSGLGGSGNTIYFGEGSWLTVV.